The 25 T cell receptor beta chains listed next were all sequenced from one sample in a study of cytomegalovirus exposure and HLA in healthy donors (dated by TCRdb to the late 2010s). Receptors were amplified or captured by the immunoSEQ multiplex PCR assay. For the multiplex PCR, a mixture combining 60 forward primers for TCR Vbeta segments and 13 reverse primers for TCR Jbeta segments was used. TCRdb carries this immuneACCESS record with in-frame sequences only. Its versions omit some clonotypes, under half of them owing to an unresolved V gene in the studies checked, with the rest unexplained. The sample profile shows 110,000 to 150,000 clones; approximately 84% of them were found once. 9.7% of the sample is held by the ten biggest clonotypes. Specimen: PBMCs. These receptors were collected from an older woman in good health and CMV-seropositive.

The chain joins TRBV30 to TRBJ2-4; D is perhaps TRBD1 (6 bases). Germline V gene lookup returns CDR1 GTSNPN and CDR2 SVGIG (reference sequence). The V and J ends lost 1 base and 6 bases respectively, with 10 bases between them. This CDR3 is 13 amino acids long. For the CDR3, the DNA is TGTGCCTGGAGTGAGGGGGAGCTAAACATTCAGTACTTC. Translation gives CAWSEGELNIQYF.

The gene calls are TRBV7-3 and TRBJ2-3; TRBD1 might be the D (7 bases). Germline V CDR1 and CDR2: SGHTA, FQGTGA. This CDR3 is built from 15 residues. Trimming removed 5 bases from V and 1 base from J, with 13 bases in between. The CDR3 DNA sequence: TGTGCCAGCAGCCGGGTCAGGGGGGGCACAGATACGCAGTATTTT. This translates into CASSRVRGGTDTQYF. Full variable domain (outside the CDR3, taken from reference TRBV7-3 and TRBJ2-3): GAGVSQTPSNKVTEKGKYVELRCDPISGHTALYWYRQSLGQGPEFLIYFQGTGAADDSGLPNDRFFAVRPEGSVSTLKIQRTERGDSAVYLCASSRVRGGTDTQYFGPGTRLTVL.

CDR3 region: CAWSSGARGNTIYF. The CDR3 DNA is TGTGCCTGGAGCTCAGGGGCGCGTGGAAACACCATATATTTT. J is TRBJ1-3 and V is TRBV30, with D perhaps matching TRBD1 (6 bases). The CDR3 loop spans 14 amino acids. Per the germline V gene, CDR1 is GTSNPN and CDR2 is SVGIG (reference sequence). With 3 bases removed from V and 3 bases from J, the gap between germline ends came to 12 bases.

V usage is TRBV30 and J usage is TRBJ1-4; 8 bases fit TRBD1. Losses at the gene ends were 5 bases for V and 8 bases for J; bases not matched to a gene: 7. This CDR3 spans 13 amino acids. From germline, CDR1 is GTSNPN and CDR2 SVGIG (reference sequence). The CDR3 DNA reads TGTGCCTGGGGGGACAGGCTCACCGAAAAACTGTTTTTT. As protein: CAWGDRLTEKLFF.

CDR3 loop: CASSVDLRDGYTF. In nucleotides, the CDR3 is TGTGCCAGCAGCGTAGATTTGCGGGATGGCTACACCTTC. The gene calls are TRBV7-9 and TRBJ1-2; D is undetermined. Germline V lookup: CDR1 SEHNR, CDR2 FQNEAQ (reference sequence). The CDR3 totals 13 residues. Deletions cut 5 bases from V and 6 bases from J, with 13 bases between.

The chain links TRBV9 to TRBJ2-3; TRBD2 might be the D (5 bases). The CDR3 runs to 14 residues. V was shortened by 0 bases and J by 5 bases, with 10 bases between the two germline ends. CDR1 is SGDLS, CDR2 YYNGEE, per germline. The CDR3 sequence is CASSVDEGLDTQYF. CDR3 bases: TGTGCCAGCAGCGTAGACGAGGGTTTAGATACGCAGTATTTT.

About this clone: The junction shows a germline mismatch at one end, possibly a read error. The V call is TRBV7-9, the J call TRBJ2-3, with D tentatively TRBD1 (5 bases). The germline CDR1 and CDR2 sequences are SEHNR and FQNEAQ (reference sequence). The CDR3 length is 15 residues. CDR3 sequence (DNA): TGTCCCAGCAGCCGGACACCCGCCGACACAGATACGCAGTATTTT. It encodes CPSSRTPADTDTQYF.

This chain uses TRBV27 with TRBJ2-7, with a weak D call TRBD1 (6 bases). Germline-derived CDR1 and CDR2 are MNHEY and SMNVEV (reference sequence). The ends were cut back, 10 bases at V and 6 bases at J, with 22 bases in the middle. The CDR3 loop spans 14 amino acids. CDR3 region: CATGDGTHPLEQYF. The CDR3 nucleotides are TGTGCCACTGGGGACGGGACACACCCCCTCGAGCAGTACTTC.

The chain combines TRBV5-1 with TRBJ2-1; 12 bases agree with TRBD1. CDR3 length: 17 amino acids. The germline V gene has CDR1 SGHRS and CDR2 YFSETQ. V shed 4 bases and J 0 bases; nucleotides not matched to a gene: 5. CDR3 loop: CASSRGQGANSYNEQFF. The DNA of the CDR3 is TGCGCCAGCAGCAGGGGACAGGGGGCGAACTCCTACAATGAGCAGTTCTTC.

The J gene is TRBJ2-2, the V gene TRBV4-3; tentative D call: TRBD2 (5 bases). This CDR3 has 14 residues. Trimming stripped 1 base from V and 6 bases from J, with 9 bases between. Germline V gene data show CDR1 as LGHNA and CDR2 as YSLEER. In DNA form, the CDR3 reads TGCGCCAGCAGCCAAGGAGGGCCTTCCGGGGAGCTGTTTTTT. This sequence encodes CASSQGGPSGELFF.

The chain is built from TRBV5-4 and TRBJ2-2; 11 positions match TRBD2. V lost 5 bases, J lost 2 bases, and 5 bases stayed unmatched. The CDR3 sequence is 16 residues long. The germline gives CDR1 SGHNT, CDR2 YYREEE (reference sequence). The CDR3 bases are TGTGCCAGCAGATCCGGGACTAGCGGTAACACCGGGGAGCTGTTTTTT. Its translation is CASRSGTSGNTGELFF.

This chain joins TRBV27 and TRBJ2-3; 8 bases agree with TRBD2. The length of the CDR3 is 16 residues. Trimming at V came to 7 bases and at J to 0 bases, leaving 9 bases not matched to a gene. Germline V lookup: CDR1 MNHEY, CDR2 SMNVEV (reference sequence). The DNA of the CDR3 is TGTGCCAGCACCCCCCGAGCGGGGGCAAGCACAGATACGCAGTATTTT. Residues: CASTPRAGASTDTQYF.

The chain uses TRBV5-1 and TRBJ2-3, with TRBD2 identical over 11 bases. The CDR3 covers 17 residues. Germline lookup yields CDR1 SGHRS and CDR2 YFSETQ. The V segment lost 2 bases and the J segment 2 bases; nucleotides outside the gene matches: 7. DNA of the CDR3: TGCGCCAGCAGCTTAATAGCGGGAGGGCTCAACACAGATACGCAGTATTTT. Its protein is CASSLIAGGLNTDTQYF.

The chain is built from TRBV18 and TRBJ2-7, with 8 bases identical to TRBD1. Germline CDR1 reads KGHSH; CDR2 reads LQKENI. The CDR3 length is 16 residues. V trimming: 2 bases; J trimming: 4 bases; junction bases outside the gene matches: 10. The CDR3 is CASSPNPGTGGYEQYF. CDR3 nucleotide sequence: TGTGCCAGCTCACCAAACCCCGGGACAGGAGGGTACGAGCAGTACTTC.

The V and J genes are TRBV27 and TRBJ2-1; 9 nucleotides line up with TRBD2. V shed 6 bases and J 7 bases; nucleotides not matched to a gene: 7. The CDR3 is made up of 14 amino acids. Germline CDR1 MNHEY, CDR2 SMNVEV (reference sequence). The CDR3 sequence: CASSPGLAKNEQFF. For the CDR3, the DNA is TGTGCCAGCAGCCCGGGACTAGCTAAAAATGAGCAGTTCTTC.

The chain couples TRBV28 to TRBJ2-1; D is perhaps TRBD1 (5 bases). Trimming removed 4 bases at V and 3 bases at J, with 16 bases between. The CDR3 has 16 residues. Germline CDR1 MDHEN, CDR2 SYDVKM. For the CDR3, the DNA is TGTGCCAGCAGTTCCGAAGGGCTGGGGCGCTACAATGAGCAGTTCTTC. Translating gives CASSSEGLGRYNEQFF.

The gene calls are TRBV18 and TRBJ2-7; D is perhaps TRBD2 (6 bases). The germline CDR1 and CDR2 sequences are KGHSH and LQKENI. V lost 0 bases, J lost 0 bases, and 18 bases lay in between. This CDR3 contains 18 residues. This chain's CDR3 is CASSPPRLAAPSSYEQYF. The CDR3 nucleotides are TGTGCCAGCTCACCACCGCGGTTAGCGGCTCCCTCCTCCTACGAGCAGTACTTC.

V gene TRBV6-1 combines with J gene TRBJ1-1, with a possible D match to TRBD1 (5 bases). Germline V lookup: CDR1 MNHNS, CDR2 SASEGT. Trimming removed 2 bases at V and 5 bases at J, with 9 bases between. This CDR3 comprises 13 residues. The CDR3 DNA reads TGTGCCAGCAGTGAACCAGGGAAGACTGAAGCTTTCTTT. Protein sequence: CASSEPGKTEAFF.

The chain carries TRBV6-5 and TRBJ2-5; possible D gene TRBD1, 5 bases. The J call may not be correct, given that the DNA end is closer to TRBJ2-7. CDR3 size: 15 residues. Germline loops: CDR1 MNHEY, CDR2 SVGAGI. DNA for the CDR3: TGTGCCAGCAGTTACTCGGCGGACATTTCCTACGAGCAGTACTTC. This translates into CASSYSADISYEQYF.

This clone has a handful of counts. This chain joins TRBV15 and TRBJ1-1, with 7 bases fitting TRBD1. The CDR3 has 15 amino acids. Germline V CDR1 and CDR2: LNHNV, YYDKDF (reference sequence). Trimming took 4 bases from V and 0 from J; bases not matched to a gene: 5. CDR3 sequence: CATSTQGSLNTEAFF. As DNA, the CDR3 is TGTGCCACCAGCACACAGGGGTCCCTGAACACTGAAGCTTTCTTT.

The J gene is TRBJ2-5, the V gene TRBV7-6; D may be TRBD2 (6 bases). Trimming shortened V by 5 bases and J by 0 bases, and 16 bases separated the two germline ends. CDR1 is SGHVS and CDR2 is FNYEAQ in the germline V gene. The CDR3 loop spans 16 amino acids. CDR3 nucleotides: TGTGCCAGCAGCCCAGGGTCTAGCGAGTACCAAGAGACCCAGTACTTC. Its translation is CASSPGSSEYQETQYF.

The chain carries TRBV11-2 and TRBJ2-1; 12 nucleotides agree with TRBD2. The V segment lost 5 bases and the J segment 7 bases; nucleotides outside the gene matches: 9. Per germline, CDR1 SGHAT and CDR2 FQNNGV. The CDR3 loop spans 16 amino acids. The CDR3 nucleotides are TGTGCCAGCAGCCACCCCGGGACTAGCGGGTTAAATGAGCAGTTCTTC. Protein sequence: CASSHPGTSGLNEQFF.

The gene calls are TRBV9 and TRBJ2-3, with TRBD1 matching 8 bases. Germline CDR1 reads SGDLS; CDR2 reads YYNGEE. This CDR3 has 15 residues. The V and J ends lost 1 base and 1 base, in that order; junction bases with no gene match: 2. CDR3: CASSVQGAGTDTQYF. For the CDR3, the DNA is TGTGCCAGCAGCGTACAGGGGGCAGGCACAGATACGCAGTATTTT.

This sequence joins TRBV28 and TRBJ2-7, with 8 positions matching TRBD2. Germline V lookup: CDR1 MDHEN, CDR2 SYDVKM. This CDR3 spans 16 amino acids. V lost 7 bases, J lost 0 bases, and 11 bases stayed unmatched. CDR3 DNA: TGTGCCAGCACCGAAGGCGGGGGGACGATCTCCTACGAGCAGTACTTC. Translated, it gives CASTEGGGTISYEQYF.

This chain uses TRBV6-5 with TRBJ2-6, with D maybe TRBD2 (5 bases). V was pared by 0 bases and J by 3 bases, with 9 bases between. Germline V gene sequence: CDR1 MNHEY, CDR2 SVGAGI. The CDR3 sequence is 16 residues long. For the CDR3, the DNA is TGTGCCAGCAGTTACTCGATAAGCGGTGGGGCCAACGTCCTGACTTTC. Its translation is CASSYSISGGANVLTF.